The entry that follows covers one T cell receptor beta chain sequence. No antigen is known for it. Distinct nucleotide sequences in the sample also encode this CDR3. This sample was included in a study of shared clonotypes between healthy human individuals. Study-level information: Used for every donor were three CD4 naive, three CD4 memory, two CD8 naive and one CD8 memory plate. General study results and limits: Measured sharing among donors was expected to vary with sequencing depth.

CD8 memory comprised CD45RO+ plus CCR7-negative CD45RA+ TemRA cells. The length of the CDR3 is 13 residues. Germline lookup yields CDR1 SEHNR and CDR2 FQNEAQ (reference sequence). Trimming removed 0 bases from V and 5 bases from J, with 5 bases in between. The genomic DNA of each subset was split evenly across several immunoSEQ plates. Only in-frame clones appear in the TCRdb table, and some are missing; sequencing was by immunoSEQ multiplex PCR. The top ten hold around a third of the sample, which has roughly 720,000 clones, around 91% seen once. The source material was memory CD8+ T cells from PBMCs. Sample subset: CD45RO+ cells pooled with CCR7-negative TemRA cells. The receptor was derived from a man in his late teens or twenties in good health. Some clones in this sample may be carry-over from other donors' samples. This chain links TRBV7-9 with TRBJ1-5; D ambiguous. CDR3 region: CASSLATDQPQHF. The CDR3 region has the DNA TGTGCCAGCAGCTTAGCGACGGATCAGCCCCAGCATTTT.